Here is one T cell receptor beta chain with its context. As yet, its antigen is unknown. Only in-frame clones appear in the TCRdb table, and some are missing; sequencing was by immunoSEQ multiplex PCR. The table records approximately 150,000 clones, roughly 90% of them present only once. This specimen belongs to a study of T cell responses to AZD1222 COVID-19 vaccine. Germline CDR1 reads MNHEY; CDR2 reads SMNVEV (reference sequence). V lost 5 bases and J 7 bases, leaving 15 bases between the germline ends. CDR3 length equals 14 residues. Study findings and constraints: A reported finding is that nearly half of spike-specific TCRs target unmutated variant regions. The study found vaccine-associated CD4 TCRs spanning spike, dominant at 160-218 and 743-854.

The chain has TRBV27 and TRBJ1-5; D is perhaps TRBD1 (5 bases). This sequence originates from an adult who received the AZD1222 COVID-19 vaccine. The sequenced sample was peripheral blood, obtained 28 days after the second AZD1222 dose. CDR3 region: CASSLVSGTQPQHF. The DNA for the CDR3 is TGTGCCAGCAGTCTGGTTTCAGGGACCCAGCCCCAGCATTTT.